This T cell receptor beta chain was identified during a study of PD-L1 blockade in urothelial cancer. Overall study: Analyses used blood from 3 weeks (second dose) and 6 weeks after treatment start. Regarding the study as a whole: A below-median TCR clonality in blood before treatment predicted better survival.

The CDR3 runs to 11 residues. In germline, CDR1 is SGHNT, CDR2 YENEEA. Trimming left V 3 bases short and J 7 bases short, with 7 bases between. As for time point: peripheral blood 6 weeks after treatment start. All patients carried locally advanced or metastatic urothelial carcinoma. Note on this clone: Its cognate antigen is unknown.

Only in-frame clones appear in the TCRdb table, and some are missing; sequencing was by immunoSEQ multiplex PCR. The data contain roughly 120,000 clones, approximately 90% of them singletons. The receptor was derived from a man aged 55 to 70 with urothelial cancer. Sequenced here: PBMCs, sampled around atezolizumab (anti-PD-L1) treatment. The V gene is TRBV11-3, the J gene TRBJ2-7; no definite D call. The CDR3 reads CASSFGREQYF. In nucleotides, the CDR3 is TGTGCCAGCAGCTTCGGTAGAGAGCAGTACTTC.